The text below deals with one T cell receptor (beta chain). Other DNA sequences in the same sample also yield this CDR3. The patients had HPV-negative, locally advanced oral cavity squamous cell carcinoma. PBMCs were not maintained or expanded in culture before analysis. The data derive from a study of neoadjuvant anti-PD-1 for oral cavity cancer. This CDR3 has 12 amino acids. Per the germline V gene, CDR1 is LNHDA and CDR2 is SQIVND (reference sequence). Trimming took off 1 base at V and 6 bases at J, with 6 bases between the two ends. TCRdb keeps only in-frame clones here, not all; method: immunoSEQ multiplex PCR. Of about 81,000 clones in the sample, under 85% were seen once.

This specimen was PBMCs, taken before nivolumab (anti-PD-1) treatment. The genes are TRBV19 and TRBJ1-2; D not resolved. This sequence originates from a person between 40 and 80 years old with oral cavity squamous cell carcinoma. CDR3 bases: TGTGCCAGTAGTATAGGCGGGGATGGCTACACCTTC. This sequence encodes CASSIGGDGYTF.